The rows below give T cell receptor beta chains drawn from one sample of a study of monozygotic twins with inflammatory bowel disease. TCRdb reprocessed the 5' RACE reads and keeps a single row for each CDR3 protein, giving no DNA. The table for this sample gives about 210,000 distinct CDR3 sequences. Sequencing was carried out using blood. The receptors stem from a human donor with ulcerative colitis or Crohn's disease, or a healthy co-twin of an affected twin (not recorded which). CDR3s include the opening cysteine and the closing phenylalanine or tryptophan.

CDR3aa,j_gene,v_gene
CATGWLGRGRIYEQYF,TRBJ2-7,TRBV15
CASSSSGGQYF,TRBJ2-5,TRBV7-9
CASSLAPNTGELFF,TRBJ2-2,TRBV12-3/TRBV12-4
CASSEGQGLNEKLFF,TRBJ1-4,TRBV5-5
CASNPQGSTDTQYF,TRBJ2-3,TRBV12-3/TRBV12-4
CASSLSLGGGAYNEQFF,TRBJ2-1,TRBV5-5
CASSLRPNKNTDTQYF,TRBJ2-3,TRBV12-3/TRBV12-4
CASSTRRGLNYGYTF,TRBJ1-2,TRBV5-1
CASSQAGGGYEQYF,TRBJ2-7,TRBV7-8
CASSYGSEKETQYF,TRBJ2-5,TRBV6-6
CASALRRPNYGYTF,TRBJ1-2,TRBV6-1
CASSSTVVTDTQYF,TRBJ2-3,TRBV7-2
CASSFLAGGARTDTQYF,TRBJ2-3,TRBV7-9
CASSLLPQGSGYTF,TRBJ1-2,TRBV18
CASSFYKEETQYF,TRBJ2-5,TRBV5-4
CASSPVTGLGNEQFF,TRBJ2-1,TRBV7-6
CASSLVLDRAYEQYF,TRBJ2-7,TRBV12-3/TRBV12-4
CATSRRGPNEKLFF,TRBJ1-4,TRBV15
CASSPRSEETQYF,TRBJ2-5,TRBV18
CASTHSTGNNHYGYTF,TRBJ1-2,TRBV5-5
CASSVPGQGFVDTQYF,TRBJ2-3,TRBV13
CASREQGLMNTEAFF,TRBJ1-1,TRBV6-1
CASRMTGVYNEQFF,TRBJ2-1,TRBV11-2
CASSQDGTGHREQYF,TRBJ2-7,TRBV14
CASSLWGWAANTGELFF,TRBJ2-2,TRBV5-6
CASSRTSGGAGTDTQYF,TRBJ2-3,TRBV7-2
CASSANTGGYTF,TRBJ1-2,TRBV12-3/TRBV12-4
CASSPWRGTDPSEQYF,TRBJ2-7,TRBV18
CASSLGITHGNYGYTF,TRBJ1-2,TRBV27
CSASGTGFYEQYF,TRBJ2-7,TRBV20-1
CASSFLVGQGPYEQYF,TRBJ2-7,TRBV7-8
CSANQEVEGGEGEKLFF,TRBJ1-4,TRBV20-1
CASSLIASGLAADTQYF,TRBJ2-3,TRBV5-1
CATSDFGYRDEQFF,TRBJ2-1,TRBV24-1
CASSPRQASSYNSPLHF,TRBJ1-6,TRBV18
CASSLDAGTNTEAFF,TRBJ1-1,TRBV7-9
CASSPVGHLKNTEAFF,TRBJ1-1,TRBV7-9
CASSSPSGGSNYGYTF,TRBJ1-2,TRBV12-3/TRBV12-4
CASSQTGNQPQHF,TRBJ1-5,TRBV5-1
CSVDRGLAGAEGQYF,TRBJ2-3,TRBV29-1
CASSRIQQGAGEILFF,TRBJ1-4,TRBV4-2
CASSFRITDTQYF,TRBJ2-3,TRBV7-2
CASGPPTGELFF,TRBJ2-2,TRBV7-7
CASSFYRAGAAYEQYF,TRBJ2-7,TRBV12-3/TRBV12-4
CASSLSLYQPQHF,TRBJ1-5,TRBV5-5
CASTPPGTVSGEQFF,TRBJ2-1,TRBV5-1
CASSQILSTTMDGYTF,TRBJ1-2,TRBV4-1
CASSSRRPNTDTQYF,TRBJ2-3,TRBV27
CASSVSSELADTQYF,TRBJ2-3,TRBV9
CASSLFGGQGVYTGSPLHF,TRBJ1-6,TRBV5-6
CASSISGQFYGYTF,TRBJ1-2,TRBV12-3/TRBV12-4
CASSLSGRLDIQYF,TRBJ2-4,TRBV5-1
CSVDRAAPEAFF,TRBJ1-1,TRBV20-1
CASSDDSNQPQHF,TRBJ1-5,TRBV18